The 25 T cell receptor beta chains below all came from one sample that was sequenced in a study of T cell responses to AZD1222 COVID-19 vaccine. Profiled with immunoSEQ multiplex PCR; TCRdb holds only in-frame clones, not every one. This table has about 120,000 clones, roughly 90% appearing once. The material sequenced was peripheral blood, taken on day 0 of AZD1222 vaccination. These receptor sequences come from an adult in good health.

The chain couples TRBV20-1 to TRBJ1-4; maybe TRBD1 (6 bases). Trimming removed 3 bases from V and 6 bases from J, with 23 bases in between. The germline V gene encodes CDR1 DFQATT and CDR2 SNEGSKA (reference sequence). The CDR3 covers 17 residues. This CDR3 is CSASRSFGLGGHEKLFF. CDR3 coding DNA: TGCAGTGCTAGTAGGTCGTTCGGCCTGGGGGGGCATGAAAAACTGTTTTTT.

The chain couples TRBV6-1 to TRBJ1-6, with D perhaps TRBD1 (5 bases). Deletions cut 3 bases from V and 0 bases from J, with 15 bases between. CDR3 length: 18 residues. Germline loops: CDR1 MNHNS, CDR2 SASEGT. The CDR3 loop reads CASSDGAPTSSYNSPLHF. The CDR3 nucleotides read TGTGCCAGCAGTGATGGGGCACCGACCAGCTCCTATAATTCACCCCTCCACTTT.

This chain connects TRBV19 to TRBJ1-5; a possible D gene is TRBD1 (5 bases). V was clipped by 4 bases and J by 4 bases, with 14 bases between them. The CDR3 sequence is 15 residues long. Germline loops: CDR1 LNHDA, CDR2 SQIVND (reference sequence). The CDR3 reads CASSTPGKGNQPQHF. The CDR3 bases are TGTGCCAGTAGTACCCCAGGGAAGGGGAATCAGCCCCAGCATTTT.

This chain connects TRBV6-4 to TRBJ2-1; D is unresolved. The CDR3 covers 12 residues. The V and J ends lost 0 bases and 7 bases respectively, with 4 bases between them. Germline lookup yields CDR1 MRHNA and CDR2 SNTAGT. In DNA form, the CDR3 reads TGTGCCAGCAGTGACTCTGATAATGAGCAGTTCTTC. Protein: CASSDSDNEQFF.

The rearrangement links TRBV9 to TRBJ1-1; maybe TRBD1 (5 bases). Germline V gene sequence: CDR1 SGDLS, CDR2 YYNGEE. Trimming left V 6 bases short and J 3 bases short, with 15 bases between. The CDR3 runs 14 residues. This CDR3 reads CASTRRDRDTEAFF. For the CDR3, the DNA is TGTGCCAGCACCCGAAGGGACCGCGACACTGAAGCTTTCTTT.

This clone was observed once. CDR3 sequence: CASSPAGVTDTQYF. CDR3 in DNA: TGTGCCAGCAGCCCAGCGGGGGTCACAGATACGCAGTATTTT. The genes are TRBV28 and TRBJ2-3; TRBD2 matches 8 bases. CDR3 length: 14 amino acids. Trimming removed 6 bases from V and 2 bases from J; junction bases left unmatched: 4. Per the germline V gene, CDR1 is MDHEN and CDR2 is SYDVKM.

The chain employs TRBV6-6 and TRBJ1-1; D is undetermined. With 2 bases removed from V and 0 bases from J, the gap between germline ends came to 13 bases. The germline gives CDR1 MNHNY, CDR2 SVGAGI (reference sequence). The CDR3 length is 16 residues. CDR3 in amino acids: CASSYGQLYMNTEAFF. The DNA of the CDR3 is TGTGCCAGCAGTTACGGGCAGCTATACATGAACACTGAAGCTTTCTTT.

V and J are TRBV25-1 and TRBJ2-2; D is uncertain. From germline, CDR1 is MGHDK and CDR2 SYGVNS. The CDR3 loop spans 13 amino acids. V was shortened by 5 bases and J by 2 bases, with 6 bases between the two germline ends. This CDR3 is CASSPLNTGELFF. The CDR3 coding sequence is TGTGCCAGCAGTCCTCTAAACACCGGGGAGCTGTTTTTT.

The chain employs TRBV4-1 and TRBJ1-4; D not resolved. Germline V gives CDR1 MGHRA, CDR2 YSYEKL. The V gene lost 1 base and the J gene lost 4 bases, with 16 bases spanning the gap. This CDR3 comprises 17 residues. For the CDR3, the DNA is TGCGCCAGCAGCCAAGTGGGATTGGGCAGAAATAATGAAAAACTGTTTTTT. Encoded protein: CASSQVGLGRNNEKLFF.

This clone was seen a single time. The chain couples TRBV27 to TRBJ1-6, with TRBD1 matching 8 bases. V gave up 5 bases and J gave up 6 bases; unmatched junction bases: 6. Germline V lookup: CDR1 MNHEY, CDR2 SMNVEV (reference sequence). This CDR3 has 15 residues. The CDR3 loop is CASSLRTGSNSPLHF. The CDR3 DNA sequence: TGTGCCAGCAGTCTACGGACAGGGTCTAATTCACCCCTCCACTTT.

The chain recombines TRBV3-1 (or the pseudogene TRBV3-2) with TRBJ2-1; D is ambiguous. The CDR3 has 12 residues. V was trimmed by 3 bases and J by 9 bases, leaving 9 bases between them. Germline CDR1 reads LGHDT; CDR2 reads YNNKEL (reference sequence). For the CDR3, the DNA is TGTGCCAGCAGCCACCCACCGTGTGAGCAGTTCTTC. It yields the protein CASSHPPCEQFF.

The chain joins TRBV12-3 or TRBV12-4 to TRBJ2-1; a possible D gene is TRBD1 (6 bases). The CDR3 covers 13 residues. V was pared by 2 bases and J by 8 bases, with 10 bases between. CDR3: CASSLWTVDEQFF. Written as DNA, the CDR3 is TGTGCCAGCAGTTTATGGACAGTCGATGAGCAGTTCTTC.

The V gene is TRBV18, the J gene TRBJ2-2, with a tentative D call TRBD2 (6 bases). This CDR3 contains 15 residues. Trimming took off 3 bases at V and 6 bases at J, with 14 bases between the two ends. Germline V lookup: CDR1 KGHSH, CDR2 LQKENI. The CDR3, as DNA: TGTGCCAGCTCACCGGAGGGGTTGCGGGCCGGGGAGCTGTTTTTT. Amino acid sequence: CASSPEGLRAGELFF.

The chain is built from TRBV27 and TRBJ1-1; 8 positions match TRBD1. This CDR3 has 16 residues. The V gene's germline CDR1 is MNHEY and CDR2 SMNVEV (reference sequence). After removal of 4 bases from V and 5 bases from J, the junction contained 12 bases not matched to a gene. The CDR3 is CASSSRTGRVRTEAFF. The CDR3 DNA sequence: TGTGCCAGCAGTTCCCGGACAGGGAGGGTGAGGACTGAAGCTTTCTTT.

The chain uses TRBV24-1 and TRBJ1-2, with 9 bases matching TRBD1. Germline CDR1 and CDR2: KGHDR and SFDVKD. With V trimmed by 2 bases and J by 2 bases, 14 bases remained unmatched. The CDR3 loop spans 19 amino acids. CDR3 in amino acids: CATSDSRPLGTGPNYGYTF. The CDR3, as DNA: TGTGCCACCAGTGATTCCCGGCCCTTGGGGACAGGGCCCAACTATGGCTACACCTTC.

As concerns this clone: Relative to the germline gene, one junction end is altered; a read error may explain this. The chain recombines TRBV27 with TRBJ1-6; 7 bases agree with TRBD1. Germline loops: CDR1 MNHEY, CDR2 SMNVEV (reference sequence). The CDR3 loop spans 16 amino acids. The DNA for the CDR3 is TGTGCCAGCAGTCAGACAGTGCAGGGGGGTAATACACCCCTCCACTTT. Protein: CASSQTVQGGNTPLHF.

The chain recombines TRBV7-2 with TRBJ1-5; D call uncertain. Germline CDR1 and CDR2: SGHTA and FQGNSA. The germline V and J ends were trimmed by 3 bases and 1 base, with 7 bases remaining between them. The CDR3 runs 14 residues. The CDR3 loop reads CASSLTVSNQPQHF. The CDR3 DNA follows: TGTGCCAGCAGCTTGACCGTGAGCAATCAGCCCCAGCATTTT.

In its sample, this clone was seen a few times. The chain recombines TRBV18 with TRBJ1-3; D gene ambiguous. The CDR3 is 16 residues long. V shed 1 base and J shed 2 bases, with 12 bases lying between them. Germline V lookup: CDR1 KGHSH, CDR2 LQKENI. CDR3 sequence reads: CASSPRTSKAGNTIYF. The CDR3 region has the DNA TGTGCCAGCTCACCACGGACGAGTAAGGCTGGAAACACCATATATTTT.

This clone has only a few counts. The V gene is TRBV18, the J gene TRBJ1-6; D perhaps matches TRBD1 (5 bases). Per germline, CDR1 KGHSH and CDR2 LQKENI. This CDR3 region has 13 residues. V lost 3 bases, J lost 9 bases, and 9 bases lay in between. CDR3: CASSPSGGSPLHF. The CDR3 DNA is TGTGCCAGCTCACCTTCCGGGGGTTCACCCCTCCACTTT.

This chain links TRBV18 with TRBJ1-2, with D unresolved. Germline assignment: CDR1 KGHSH and CDR2 LQKENI. The CDR3 has 13 amino acids. V was pared by 2 bases and J by 6 bases, with 10 bases between. CDR3 DNA: TGTGCCAGCTCACCATCCTCCCGGGATGGCTACACCTTC. Amino acids: CASSPSSRDGYTF.

The chain recombines TRBV3-1 (or the pseudogene TRBV3-2) with TRBJ1-2; TRBD1 matches at 8 bases. The CDR3 runs 14 residues. The V gene end was trimmed by 4 bases and the J gene end by 2 bases; junction bases not matched to a gene: 3. Germline V gene lookup returns CDR1 LGHDT and CDR2 YNNKEL (reference sequence). The CDR3 loop reads CASSPGQVNYGYTF. The DNA for the CDR3 is TGTGCCAGCAGCCCGGGACAGGTCAACTATGGCTACACCTTC.

There are a few counts of this clone. CDR3 in amino acids: CASSIGGGGAEAFF. CDR3 in DNA: TGTGCCAGTAGTATAGGGGGCGGGGGCGCTGAAGCTTTCTTT. The rearrangement uses TRBV19 and TRBJ1-1; tentative D call: TRBD1 (6 bases). The CDR3 spans 14 residues. Germline V gene data show CDR1 as LNHDA and CDR2 as SQIVND (reference sequence). V was pared by 1 base and J by 6 bases, with 12 bases between.

The chain joins TRBV6-6 to TRBJ2-7; TRBD1 agrees at 10 bases. Germline CDR1 is MNHNY and CDR2 is SVGAGI (reference sequence). The CDR3 covers 15 residues. Trimming cost V 7 bases and J 6 bases; bases outside gene matches: 12. CDR3 in DNA: TGTGCCAGCACCCACCTCCCGGGACAGGGGAGCGAGCAGTACTTC. Translation gives CASTHLPGQGSEQYF.

V gene TRBV20-1 combines with J gene TRBJ1-4; D is uncertain. Germline assignment: CDR1 DFQATT and CDR2 SNEGSKA (reference sequence). Deletions cut 3 bases from V and 4 bases from J, with 3 bases between. The CDR3 is 11 residues long. The DNA for the CDR3 is TGCAGTGCTAGCGGTAATGAAAAACTGTTTTTT. Translation gives CSASGNEKLFF.

The chain joins TRBV9 to TRBJ2-2, with 8 bases that match TRBD1. The CDR3 consists of 13 residues. The germline V gene has CDR1 SGDLS and CDR2 YYNGEE. The CDR3 sequence is CASGGIHTGELFF. CDR3 bases: TGTGCTTCAGGGGGCATTCATACCGGGGAGCTGTTTTTT. Full variable domain (rest looked up from reference TRBV9 and TRBJ2-2): DSGVTQTPKHLITATGQRVTLRCSPRSGDLSVYWYQQSLDQGLQFLIQYYNGEERAKGNILERFSAQQFPDLHSELNLSSLELGDSALYFCASGGIHTGELFFGEGSRLTVL.